This TCR beta chain was retrieved from a study of control samples from healthy donors and cancer patients. The CDR3 runs to 17 residues. Germline V CDR1 and CDR2: LGHDT, YNNKEL (reference sequence). Regarding this clone: Its ends do not fully match the called genes, so a read error is possible.

Profiling relied on immunoSEQ multiplex PCR, and the TCRdb table lists in-frame clones only, not all of them. The table includes roughly 74,000 clones, 90% to 95% detected once. The source material was blood. V gene TRBV3-1 (or the pseudogene TRBV3-2) combines with J gene TRBJ2-1; the D is unclear. This TCR was recovered from a woman aged 18 to 35 in good health. The CDR3 DNA is TGTGCTAGCATATGGCCGCCCGGGTGCCCGATAGTCAATGAGCAGTTCTTC. The encoded protein is CASIWPPGCPIVNEQFF.